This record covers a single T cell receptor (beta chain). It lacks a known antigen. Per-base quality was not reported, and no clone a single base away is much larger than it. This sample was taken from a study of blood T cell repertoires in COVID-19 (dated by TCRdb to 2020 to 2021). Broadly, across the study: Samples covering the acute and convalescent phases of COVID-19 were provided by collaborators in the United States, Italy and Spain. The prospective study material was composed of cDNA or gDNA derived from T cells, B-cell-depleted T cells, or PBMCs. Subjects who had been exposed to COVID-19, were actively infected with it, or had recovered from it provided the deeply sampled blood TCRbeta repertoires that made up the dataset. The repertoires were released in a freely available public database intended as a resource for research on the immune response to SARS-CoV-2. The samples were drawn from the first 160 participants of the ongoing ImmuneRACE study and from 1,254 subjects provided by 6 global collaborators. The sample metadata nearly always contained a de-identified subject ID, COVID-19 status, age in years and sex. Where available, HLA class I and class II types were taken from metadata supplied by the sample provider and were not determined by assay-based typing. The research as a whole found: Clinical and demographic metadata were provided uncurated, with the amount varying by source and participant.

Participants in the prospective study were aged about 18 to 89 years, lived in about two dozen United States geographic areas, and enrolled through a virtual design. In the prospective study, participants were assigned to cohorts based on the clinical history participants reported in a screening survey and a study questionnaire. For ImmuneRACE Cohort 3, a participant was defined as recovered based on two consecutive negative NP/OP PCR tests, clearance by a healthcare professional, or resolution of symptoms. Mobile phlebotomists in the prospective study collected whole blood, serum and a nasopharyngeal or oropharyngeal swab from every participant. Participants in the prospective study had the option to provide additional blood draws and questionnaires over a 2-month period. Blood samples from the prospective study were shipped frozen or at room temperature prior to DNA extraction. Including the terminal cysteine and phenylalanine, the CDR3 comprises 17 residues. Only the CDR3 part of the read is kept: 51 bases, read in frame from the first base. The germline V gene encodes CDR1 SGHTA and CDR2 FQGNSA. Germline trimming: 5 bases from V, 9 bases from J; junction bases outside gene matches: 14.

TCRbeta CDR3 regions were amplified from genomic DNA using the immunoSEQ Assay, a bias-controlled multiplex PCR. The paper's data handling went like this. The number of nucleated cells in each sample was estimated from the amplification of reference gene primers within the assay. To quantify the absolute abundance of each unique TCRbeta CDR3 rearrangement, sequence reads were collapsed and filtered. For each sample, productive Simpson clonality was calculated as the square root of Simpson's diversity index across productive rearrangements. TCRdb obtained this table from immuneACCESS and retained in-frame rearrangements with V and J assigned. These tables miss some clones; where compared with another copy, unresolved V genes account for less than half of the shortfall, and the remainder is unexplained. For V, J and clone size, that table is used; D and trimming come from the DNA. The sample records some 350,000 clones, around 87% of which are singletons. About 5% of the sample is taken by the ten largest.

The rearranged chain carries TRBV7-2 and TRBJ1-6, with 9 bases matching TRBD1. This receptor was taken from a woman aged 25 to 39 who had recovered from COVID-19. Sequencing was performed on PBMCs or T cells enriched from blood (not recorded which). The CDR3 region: CASSDDRGFRGSSPLHF. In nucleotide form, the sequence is TGTGCCAGCAGCGATGACAGGGGGTTCAGGGGTAGTTCACCCCTCCACTTT.